This T cell receptor beta chain was sequenced during a study of T cells in Graves' hyperthyroidism and ophthalmopathy. Researchers amplified the TCR beta CDR3 regions from RNA transcripts. HTBI primers were used for first-round RT-PCR of the TCR CDR3. TCRdb reprocessed the multiplex PCR reads via MiXCR and lists one record per CDR3 protein. This sample carries about 290,000 distinct CDR3 sequences, approximately 14% of them seen once, and the ten largest clones take 7.9%. Study-level results: Expanded thyroid clonotypes (above 0.001) were mostly also found in blood. With a median lead of around 6.7 months before onset, the model predicted ophthalmopathy.

This clonotype came up many times. Its antigen remains unidentified. Newly diagnosed hyperthyroidism, duration under 2 months, in patients aged 18 to 65. An approximately 10 ml volume of fresh peripheral blood provided the PBMCs. Sequencing was performed on blood. This clonotype was obtained from a middle-aged woman with Graves' hyperthyroidism.

The CDR3: CASSQSLAKNIQYF. Here the CDR3 DNA reads TGTGCCAGCAGCCAGTCCCTAGCCAAAAACATTCAGTACTTC. The chain has TRBV3-1 and TRBJ2-4; D uncertain. The V end lost 3 bases, the J end lost 0 bases, and 6 bases lay between the germline ends. This CDR3 is built from 14 residues. Looked up from germline, CDR1 is LGHDT and CDR2 is YNNKEL (reference sequence).